This T cell receptor beta chain was identified in a study of memory CD8 T cells in hepatitis C reinfection (TCRdb year 2017). Looking at the study overall: A few donors spontaneously resolved two consecutive HCV infections, while two donors cleared a primary infection but became chronically infected after reinfection. HCV reinfection was defined by a positive HCV RNA test following two negative tests taken at least 60 days apart. Samples for the late or post reinfection period were taken 12 to 24 weeks after reinfection was detected. The study tracked the TCR beta repertoire of virus-specific CD8 T cells longitudinally across an HCV reinfection episode in five donors. Between 2009 and 2012, 4 to 6 reinfection cases that had stored pre-reinfection samples were identified. In the reinfection study, participants who had resolved a prior HCV infection were followed every 3 months.

Libraries were prepared through the immunoSEQ multiplex PCR assay. Genomic DNA was pulled from the sorted cells, and the automated high-throughput method of Adaptive Biotechnologies was used to sequence the TCR beta V, D and J regions. A two-step, bias-controlled multiplex PCR was used to amplify the CDR3 regions. An Illumina instrument was used to sequence the amplified TCR beta libraries. In the paper's pipeline: Demultiplexed reads were processed to reduce amplification and sequencing bias, and CDR3 sequences were assigned to gene families using the IMGT database. ImmunoSEQ software version 2.0 was used to analyze repertoire data. Clonotype lists were filtered to remove out-of-frame sequences as well as sequences containing stop codons in the CDR3. Clonotypes below 0.01% frequency were excluded because they corresponded to less than one cell. To get richness, observed richness was divided by input cell number, while evenness came from dividing Shannon entropy by log observed richness. Repertoire diversity and the similarity between time points were measured using Simpson diversity and Morisita-Horn overlap indices. Clonotypes were categorized as dominant (>1%), sub-dominant (0.5-0.99%), low abundance (0.1-0.49%) or lowest abundance (<0.1%). For the germline index, total nucleotide additions were subtracted from total CDR3 length, and that difference was then divided by total CDR3 length. Drawn from immuneACCESS, this table holds only the in-frame rearrangements with V and J called that TCRdb kept. Clones are partly lost; checked studies trace under half to an unresolved V gene and leave the rest unexplained. The V and J calls and clone size come from that table; D and trimming were worked out from the DNA. This sample is represented by tens of thousands of clones; roughly 89% of them were singletons. The ten largest clonotypes hold under 0.9% of the sample.

Counted from cysteine to phenylalanine, this CDR3 has 11 amino acids. The read is trimmed to its CDR3 DNA, 33 bases read in frame from base 1. Via the germline V gene (reference sequence), CDR1 is DFQATT and CDR2 SNEGSKA. Points on this clone: Its antigen specificity is not known. No base-level quality is on record; no much larger clone is a single base apart.

Study-wide conclusions, independent of this receptor: Because the study included only a few donors, definitive conclusions about public clonotypes linked to secondary clearance could not be reached.

This specimen's time point label, per the study, means: late/post reinfection, 12 to 24 weeks after detection. Sorted cells were sequenced directly ex vivo, with no in vitro expansion before TCR sequencing. Donors were people who inject drugs enrolled in the Montreal Acute Hepatitis C Cohort Study (HEPCO) in Canada. As controls, total naive CD8 T cells, sorted as viable CD3+ CD8+ CD45RO-, were obtained from a couple of donors at each of the three reinfection time points. Before sorting, cryopreserved peripheral blood mononuclear cells were thawed and used as the source for purifying CD8 T cells. The MACS CD8+ T cell Isolation Kit was used to enrich CD8 T cells through negative selection. A BD FACSAria II sorter with FACSDiva software was used for cell sorting, and FlowJo was used for data analysis.

The rearrangement combines TRBV20-1 with TRBJ2-5; too little of a D gene remains to name it. The DNA end lines up better with TRBJ2-7; the J call may be wrong. Sequenced input: naive CD8+ T cells sorted from blood. The cell subset or site label corresponds to: total naive CD8+CD45RO- T cells. This receptor was obtained from a man aged 18 to 35 with hepatitis C virus infection. The bases read TGCAGTGCTAGAAACTACTACGAGCAGTACTTC. This encodes CSARNYYEQYF.